The clone carrying this T cell receptor (beta chain) came up a few times. No antigen is known for it. These data come from a study of blood T cells in healthy people across ages. General observations from the study: A strong correlation between TCR beta diversity and naive T cell percentage was seen.

Primed by a sample-barcoded 5' primer and a J-beta primer mix, a second PCR proceeded for 7 to 11 cycles. All cDNA molecules were each tagged by a template-switch adaptor with 12 random nucleotides. TCRdb independently ran MiXCR on the 5' RACE reads; one entry per CDR3 protein. Among more than 800,000 distinct CDR3 sequences, less than 35% were seen once, and the ten largest hold roughly 17%. Each donor had 8 to 10 milliliters of peripheral blood drawn. RNA extraction gave at least 6 micrograms of total RNA per sample. The source of this sequence is a woman of 80 years or more in good health. The sequencing input was blood.

CDR3 residues: CASSLPGQPLSGANVLTF. Here the CDR3 DNA reads TGTGCCAGCAGTTTACCAGGACAGCCTCTCTCTGGGGCCAACGTCCTGACTTTC. V is TRBV12-3 or TRBV12-4 and J is TRBJ2-6; TRBD1 might be the D (6 bases). V shed 2 bases and J shed 0 bases, with 14 bases lying between them. This CDR3 contains 18 residues.